This T cell receptor beta chain was sequenced for a study of post-analysis software for immune sequencing data. Background on the study: The courses of disease that were included comprised relapsing-remitting, secondary progressive and progressive-relapsing multiple sclerosis.

Notes on the study in general: Multiple sclerosis patients showed significantly lower normalized Chao1 diversity than controls did. By F measure, samples from a shared preparation batch strongly co-clustered. Roughly 5 TRBV segments, including TRBV5-6, TRBV5-1 and TRBV20-1, were more frequent in patients than controls.

CDR1 SEHNR and CDR2 FQNEAQ come from the germline V gene (reference sequence). There are 13 residues in the CDR3. V lost 2 bases, J lost 7 bases, and 11 bases lay in between. This clonotype was counted a few times. The antigen is unknown. Carried by the TCR beta cDNA libraries were unique molecular identifiers. The yield from about 1 to 10 million T cells was roughly 500,000 cDNA molecules in total. TCRdb processed the PCR reads anew with MiXCR; each CDR3 protein has one entry. Seen here are hundreds of thousands of distinct CDR3 sequences, about 57% observed once, and the top ten hold 4.6%. The specimen sequenced was blood. V usage is TRBV7-9 and J usage is TRBJ1-2; D gene ambiguous. The sequence derives from a girl between 10 and 17 years old with multiple sclerosis. The CDR3 DNA reads TGTGCCAGCAGCTTAAACACCCTCCTTGGCTACACCTTC. Its translation is CASSLNTLLGYTF. Looking up the rest from reference TRBV7-9 and TRBJ1-2 gives the full variable domain: DTGVSQNPRHKITKRGQNVTFRCDPISEHNRLYWYRQTLGQGPEFLTYFQNEAQLEKSRLLSDRFSAERPKGSFSTLEIQRTEQGDSAMYLCASSLNTLLGYTFGSGTRLTVV.